This passage covers 27 T cell receptor beta chains from one sample sequenced in a study of blood T cell repertoires in COVID-19 (dated by TCRdb to 2018 to 2020). The library was generated by the immunoSEQ multiplex PCR assay. This immuneACCESS table, as held by TCRdb, lists in-frame sequences with V and J called but not all clones. Of the missing ones, under half trace to an unresolved V gene in checked studies; the others have no known cause. Across this sample there are a few hundred thousand clones, with 70% to 90% seen only once. The ten largest account for roughly 12% of the sample. Sequencing input: peripheral blood. The receptors shown here come from a young woman who had recovered from COVID-19.

The chain has TRBV25-1 and TRBJ2-5; the match to TRBD1 covers 9 bases. Trimming took 3 bases from V and 5 from J; bases not matched to a gene: 7. The CDR3 spans 15 residues. CDR1 MGHDK and CDR2 SYGVNS come from the germline V gene. CDR3 in DNA: TGTGCCAGCAGTGAGGGGGACAGGGCACTGGAGACCCAGTACTTC. It specifies CASSEGDRALETQYF.

This clone was detected once. The chain links TRBV5-1 to TRBJ2-5, with D possibly being TRBD2 (6 bases). Germline assignment: CDR1 SGHRS and CDR2 YFSETQ. Between the trimmed V and J ends, which lost 0 bases and 7 bases, there was a span of 19 bases. The CDR3 contains 16 residues. The CDR3 is CASSLDVGGVVVTQYF. Written as DNA, the CDR3 is TGCGCCAGCAGCTTGGATGTAGGAGGGGTGGTTGTGACCCAGTACTTC.

CDR3 in amino acids: CAIRTGTSGNTIYF. The CDR3 coding sequence is TGTGCCATCAGGACAGGGACCTCTGGAAACACCATATATTTT. The rearrangement joins TRBV10-3 to TRBJ1-3; the match to TRBD1 covers 7 bases. This CDR3 is built from 14 residues. The V and J ends lost 6 bases and 0 bases, in that order; junction bases with no gene match: 2. Germline CDR1 ENHRY, CDR2 SYGVKD.

This clone was observed once. The genes are TRBV6-4 and TRBJ2-5; 9 nucleotides match TRBD2. Germline CDR1 reads MRHNA; CDR2 reads SNTAGT. The CDR3 runs 16 residues. J gave up 5 bases and V 4 bases, and 11 bases lay outside the gene matches. The CDR3 is CASSAETSGGGETQYF. Here the CDR3 DNA reads TGTGCCAGCAGTGCCGAGACTAGCGGAGGTGGGGAGACCCAGTACTTC.

This clone was found once. The V and J genes are TRBV5-1 and TRBJ1-1, with D possibly TRBD1 on 5 matching bases. Trimming removed 4 bases at V and 0 bases at J, with 16 bases between. Germline V gene data show CDR1 as SGHRS and CDR2 as YFSETQ. The CDR3 spans 16 residues. The CDR3 is CASSRVTVGLNTEAFF. DNA of the CDR3: TGCGCCAGCAGCCGGGTGACAGTCGGATTGAACACTGAAGCTTTCTTT.

The rearrangement uses TRBV6-5 and TRBJ2-2; D gene ambiguous. Germline assignment: CDR1 MNHEY and CDR2 SVGAGI. The CDR3 length is 16 residues. V was trimmed by 0 bases and J by 2 bases, leaving 10 bases between them. CDR3: CASSYSSTFNTGELFF. DNA for the CDR3: TGTGCCAGCAGTTACTCGTCTACCTTTAACACCGGGGAGCTGTTTTTT.

This clone has only one observation. The genes are TRBV19 and TRBJ2-1, with 9 nucleotides matching TRBD2. The V and J ends lost 5 bases and 10 bases, in that order; junction bases with no gene match: 9. This CDR3 region has 14 residues. Germline CDR1 and CDR2: LNHDA and SQIVND (reference sequence). The CDR3 DNA reads as TGTGCCAGTAGTGGACTAGCGCGACTCGGGGAGCAGTTCTTC. The encoded protein is CASSGLARLGEQFF.

The gene calls are TRBV24-1 and TRBJ2-7; 7 positions agree with TRBD2. The trim removed 4 bases at V and 12 bases at J, leaving 8 bases unmatched. The CDR3 totals 12 residues. Germline lookup yields CDR1 KGHDR and CDR2 SFDVKD. As DNA, the CDR3 is TGTGCCACCAGTGACCGGGGGGATCGGCTGTACTTC. This translates into CATSDRGDRLYF.

The chain employs TRBV4-2 and TRBJ2-2, with 8 bases lining up with TRBD2. Germline CDR1 reads LGHNA; CDR2 reads YNFKEQ. Unmatched junction bases numbered 7, after V lost 0 bases and J lost 4 bases. There are 17 residues in the CDR3. This CDR3 reads CASSQELAGMGTGELFF. CDR3 nucleotides: TGTGCCAGCAGCCAAGAATTAGCGGGAATGGGCACCGGGGAGCTGTTTTTT.

The CDR3: CASSLGGQGGQPQHF. CDR3 nucleotides: TGTGCCAGCAGCTTGGGAGGCCAGGGCGGTCAGCCCCAGCATTTT. The rearrangement links TRBV5-6 to TRBJ1-5, with D possibly TRBD1 on 5 matching bases. The CDR3 consists of 15 residues. The V end was cut by 0 bases, the J end by 6 bases, with 13 bases between. Germline CDR1 SGHDT, CDR2 YYEEEE.

The chain uses TRBV4-2 and TRBJ1-2; no clear D. The V end was cut by 0 bases, the J end by 0 bases, with 5 bases between. Germline CDR1 reads LGHNA; CDR2 reads YNFKEQ. The CDR3 runs to 14 residues. The CDR3, as DNA: TGTGCCAGCAGCCAAGATCCAGCTAACTATGGCTACACCTTC. It encodes CASSQDPANYGYTF.

The chain couples TRBV20-1 to TRBJ2-7; 9 bases are shared with TRBD1. Germline CDR1 and CDR2: DFQATT and SNEGSKA (reference sequence). This CDR3 contains 14 residues. V lost 3 bases, J lost 5 bases, and 8 bases stayed unmatched. CDR3 residues: CSASGTGSINEQYF. The CDR3 nucleotides read TGCAGTGCTAGTGGGACAGGGTCTATTAACGAGCAGTACTTC.

This chain uses TRBV7-6 with TRBJ1-2, with D perhaps TRBD1 (6 bases). The CDR3 is 16 amino acids. Germline V gene data show CDR1 as SGHVS and CDR2 as FNYEAQ. Trimming cost V 1 base and J 2 bases, with 14 bases left between them. CDR3 region: CASSLVGGAGNYGYTF. The CDR3, as DNA: TGTGCCAGCAGCTTAGTGGGGGGGGCAGGAAACTATGGCTACACCTTC.

The chain employs TRBV6-1 and TRBJ2-1, with 11 bases matching TRBD2. The V segment lost 1 base and the J segment 7 bases; nucleotides outside the gene matches: 3. From germline, CDR1 is MNHNS and CDR2 SASEGT. The CDR3 is made up of 15 amino acids. The CDR3 sequence: CASSEGLAGLNEQFF. CDR3 coding DNA: TGTGCCAGCAGTGAAGGACTAGCGGGATTGAATGAGCAGTTCTTC.

This clone occurred once. The chain combines TRBV4-3 with TRBJ2-1; no clear D. The germline V gene encodes CDR1 LGHNA and CDR2 YSLEER. The CDR3 covers 18 residues. V was pared by 0 bases and J by 0 bases, with 15 bases between. The CDR3 bases are TGCGCCAGCAGCCAAGATGCCCTTACAAGGAGCTCCTACAATGAGCAGTTCTTC. Its protein product is CASSQDALTRSSYNEQFF.

This chain connects TRBV7-2 to TRBJ2-5, with D maybe TRBD1 (6 bases). Trimming pared 4 bases from V and 4 bases from J, leaving 19 bases between. The CDR3 length is 16 residues. Per the germline V gene, CDR1 is SGHTA and CDR2 is FQGNSA. CDR3 loop: CASSYDYLQGRETQYF. The CDR3 DNA sequence: TGTGCCAGCAGCTACGACTACCTCCAGGGGAGAGAGACCCAGTACTTC.

The V and J genes are TRBV6-6 and TRBJ1-2; D gene uncertain. The CDR3 spans 13 residues. CDR1 and CDR2 from the germline V gene are MNHNY and SVGAGI (reference sequence). Trimming removed 4 bases at V and 2 bases at J, with 8 bases between. The CDR3: CASSSAGNYGYTF. CDR3 DNA: TGTGCCAGCAGTTCCGCGGGAAACTATGGCTACACCTTC.

The chain couples TRBV15 to TRBJ2-7; 11 nucleotides align to TRBD2. The V gene's germline CDR1 is LNHNV and CDR2 YYDKDF (reference sequence). V lost 0 bases to trimming and J lost 3 bases; unmatched junction nucleotides: 4. The CDR3 has 16 amino acids. DNA for the CDR3: TGTGCCACCAGCAGAGATCGAGGGACTAGCGGCTACGAGCAGTACTTC. Its protein product is CATSRDRGTSGYEQYF. The variable domain in full, completed from reference TRBV15 and TRBJ2-7, reads DAMVIQNPRYQVTQFGKPVTLSCSQTLNHNVMYWYQQKSSQAPKLLFHYYDKDFNNEADTPDNFQSRRPNTSFCFLDIRSPGLGDTAMYLCATSRDRGTSGYEQYFGPGTRLTVT.

This rearrangement joins TRBV7-9 to TRBJ2-6; no clear D gene. The CDR3 is 17 amino acids. Trimming took off 2 bases at V and 0 bases at J, with 11 bases between the two ends. The V gene's germline CDR1 is SEHNR and CDR2 FQNEAQ (reference sequence). The CDR3 protein is CASSLRRRGSGANVLTF. The CDR3 DNA sequence: TGTGCCAGCAGCTTACGACGGCGAGGCTCTGGGGCCAACGTCCTGACTTTC.

The chain joins TRBV30 to TRBJ1-5; D perhaps matches TRBD1 (5 bases). Germline loops: CDR1 GTSNPN, CDR2 SVGIG (reference sequence). The CDR3 sequence is 17 residues long. Trimming took 0 bases from V and 7 from J, leaving 22 bases between them. CDR3 amino acids: CAWSVRVPGHQEQPQHF. DNA of the CDR3: TGTGCCTGGAGTGTACGCGTCCCCGGACACCAAGAGCAGCCCCAGCATTTT. The whole variable domain, remainder taken from reference TRBV30 and TRBJ1-5, is SQTIHQWPATLVQPVGSPLSLECTVEGTSNPNLYWYRQAAGRGLQLLFYSVGIGQISSEVPQNLSASRPQDRQFILSSKKLLLSDSGFYLCAWSVRVPGHQEQPQHFGDGTRLSIL.

This clone came up a few times. The CDR3 nucleotides read TGTGCCAGCACTACTTTAGTTGGCAATGAGCAGTTCTTC. As protein: CASTTLVGNEQFF. This chain connects TRBV25-1 to TRBJ2-1; D is ambiguous. Trimming removed 7 bases from V and 6 bases from J, with 13 bases in between. The CDR3 has 13 amino acids. In germline, CDR1 is MGHDK, CDR2 SYGVNS.

The V and J genes are TRBV6-5 and TRBJ1-2; D not certain. Trimming cost V 10 bases and J 2 bases, with 20 bases left between them. This CDR3 spans 15 amino acids. Germline V lookup: CDR1 MNHEY, CDR2 SVGAGI. This CDR3 reads CATLGVAEKNYGYTF. In nucleotides, the CDR3 is TGTGCCACCCTCGGTGTCGCTGAGAAAAACTATGGCTACACCTTC.

V and J are TRBV7-2 and TRBJ1-5; TRBD1 aligns across 8 bases. Trimming removed 1 base from V and 7 bases from J; junction bases left unmatched: 6. Germline values: CDR1 SGHTA, CDR2 FQGNSA. There are 15 residues in the CDR3. For the CDR3, the DNA is TGTGCCAGCAGCTTAGTATCAGGGGGCGAACAGCCCCAGCATTTT. It translates to CASSLVSGGEQPQHF.

This clone was counted a single time. The rearrangement uses TRBV7-3 and TRBJ2-7; TRBD2 matches 7 bases. The CDR3 runs 15 residues. V shed 1 base, J shed 5 bases, and the junction held 8 bases outside the gene matches. Germline V gene sequence: CDR1 SGHTA, CDR2 FQGTGA. The CDR3 region has the DNA TGTGCCAGCAGCTTAATTGGCGGGAGTAACGACGAGCAGTACTTC. It is translated as CASSLIGGSNDEQYF.

J is TRBJ2-7 and V is TRBV10-2, with 7 bases identical to TRBD1. This CDR3 comprises 18 residues. The junction had 14 bases not matched to a gene; V was cut back by 3 bases and J by 0 bases. Germline lookup yields CDR1 WSHSY and CDR2 SAAADI. The CDR3 is CASSDSVRMTGFSYEQYF. CDR3 DNA sequence: TGCGCCAGCAGTGATTCCGTAAGGATGACAGGGTTCTCCTACGAGCAGTACTTC.

A few counts support this clone. The CDR3 loop is CASSSTLTGGYEKLFF. In DNA, the CDR3 is TGCGCCAGCAGCTCCACCCTTACAGGGGGGTACGAAAAACTGTTTTTT. The V gene is TRBV5-1, the J gene TRBJ1-4, with 8 bases aligning to TRBD1. The germline V gene encodes CDR1 SGHRS and CDR2 YFSETQ. This CDR3 is built from 16 residues. The trim removed 3 bases at V and 8 bases at J, leaving 12 bases unmatched.

The chain combines TRBV5-6 with TRBJ2-2, with 11 nucleotides matching TRBD2. The CDR3 sequence is 16 residues long. In germline, CDR1 is SGHDT, CDR2 YYEEEE. V shed 6 bases and J 7 bases; nucleotides not matched to a gene: 11. CDR3 protein: CASTLPGLAGGGELFF. DNA of the CDR3: TGTGCCAGCACCCTACCTGGACTAGCGGGCGGCGGGGAGCTGTTTTTT.